The present T cell receptor (beta chain) was sequenced within a study of lymphopenia after photon versus proton radiotherapy. Study observations and caveats: Relative stability marked proton patients; photon patients lost diversity and naive cells. Survival link was tested only in deceased patients; proton benefit remains a possibility.

This clone was seen repeatedly, ten times or more. Its antigen is still unknown. TCRdb keeps only in-frame clones here, not all; method: immunoSEQ multiplex PCR. The sample lists almost 30,000 clones, 80% to 90% occurring once. The CDR3 has 12 amino acids. V was clipped by 8 bases and J by 7 bases, with 15 bases between them. Germline CDR1 and CDR2: LNHDA and SQIVND (reference sequence). J is TRBJ2-7 and V is TRBV19; D uncertain. This TCR came from a woman aged 60-75 years with cholangiocarcinoma. Some clones in this sample may be carry-over from other donors' samples. The sequences come from peripheral blood, collected from a patient treated with proton-based radiotherapy. DNA of the CDR3: TGTGCCAGTCGGACGCAAAGTGGGGAGCAGTACTTC. Translation gives CASRTQSGEQYF.